Sequencing of this T cell receptor beta chain was carried out in a study of T-cell reconstitution after alpha-beta-depleted transplantation in children. This clonotype has more than one count but fewer than ten. V lost 4 bases and J lost 1; bases outside the gene matches: 4. Germline CDR1 reads SGHRS; CDR2 reads YFSETQ. The CDR3 has 15 residues. During its preparation, the TCRbeta library received unique molecular identifiers. TCRdb used MiXCR to reprocess the PCR reads, holding one entry per CDR3 protein. The data contain a few hundred thousand distinct CDR3 sequences, approximately 10% of them singletons.

The chain joins TRBV5-1 to TRBJ1-3; 8 nucleotides agree with TRBD1. The clonotype was recovered from a human donor who donated a stem cell graft to a child with acute myeloid leukemia. This specimen consisted of PBMCs from the stem cell graft donor, obtained from the stem cell graft. CDR3 coding DNA: TGCGCCAGCAGCGGGTGGACAGGGTCTGGAAACACCATATATTTT. Translated, it gives CASSGWTGSGNTIYF.